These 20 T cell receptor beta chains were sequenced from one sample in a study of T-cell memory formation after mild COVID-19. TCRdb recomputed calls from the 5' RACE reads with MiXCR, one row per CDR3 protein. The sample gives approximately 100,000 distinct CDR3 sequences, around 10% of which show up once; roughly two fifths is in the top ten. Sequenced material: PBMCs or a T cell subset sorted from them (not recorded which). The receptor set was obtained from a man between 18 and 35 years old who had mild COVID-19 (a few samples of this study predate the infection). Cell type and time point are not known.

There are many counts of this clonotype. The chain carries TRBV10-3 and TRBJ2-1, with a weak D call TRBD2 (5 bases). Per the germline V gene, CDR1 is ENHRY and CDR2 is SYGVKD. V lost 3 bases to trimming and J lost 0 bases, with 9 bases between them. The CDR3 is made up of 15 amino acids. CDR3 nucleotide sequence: TGTGCCATCAGTGACGGGGAAAGCTCCTACAATGAGCAGTTCTTC. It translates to CAISDGESSYNEQFF.

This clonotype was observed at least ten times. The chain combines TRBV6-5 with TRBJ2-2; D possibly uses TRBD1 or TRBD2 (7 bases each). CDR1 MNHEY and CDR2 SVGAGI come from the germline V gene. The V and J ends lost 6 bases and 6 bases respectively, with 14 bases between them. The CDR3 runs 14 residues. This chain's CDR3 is CASSFSGGAGELFF. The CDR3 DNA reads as TGTGCCAGCAGCTTTTCAGGGGGGGCCGGGGAGCTGTTTTTT.

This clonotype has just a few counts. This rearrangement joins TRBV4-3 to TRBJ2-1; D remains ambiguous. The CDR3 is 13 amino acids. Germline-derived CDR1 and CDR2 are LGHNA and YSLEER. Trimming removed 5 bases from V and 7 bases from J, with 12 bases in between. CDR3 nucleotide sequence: TGCGCCAGCAGCTCAGGTCCGTCGAATGAGCAGTTCTTC. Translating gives CASSSGPSNEQFF.

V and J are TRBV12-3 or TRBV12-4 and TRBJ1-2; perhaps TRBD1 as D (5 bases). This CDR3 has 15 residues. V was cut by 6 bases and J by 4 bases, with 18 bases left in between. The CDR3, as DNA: TGTGCCAGCAGCTCGCAGGGATCAAGCTCCTATGGCTACACCTTC. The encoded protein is CASSSQGSSSYGYTF.

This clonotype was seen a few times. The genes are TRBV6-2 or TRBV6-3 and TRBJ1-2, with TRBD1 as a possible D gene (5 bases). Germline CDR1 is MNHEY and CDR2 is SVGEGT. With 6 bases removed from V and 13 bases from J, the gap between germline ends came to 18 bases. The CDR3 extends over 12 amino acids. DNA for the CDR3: TGTGCCAGCAGCCTCGGGACGCCTCGGTGCACCTTC. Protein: CASSLGTPRCTF.

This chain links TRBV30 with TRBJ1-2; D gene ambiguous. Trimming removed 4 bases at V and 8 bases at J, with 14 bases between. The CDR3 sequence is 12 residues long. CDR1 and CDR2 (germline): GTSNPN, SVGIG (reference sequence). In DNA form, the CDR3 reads TGTGCCTGGAACGTCGGGAGGGAAGGCTACACCTTC. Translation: CAWNVGREGYTF.

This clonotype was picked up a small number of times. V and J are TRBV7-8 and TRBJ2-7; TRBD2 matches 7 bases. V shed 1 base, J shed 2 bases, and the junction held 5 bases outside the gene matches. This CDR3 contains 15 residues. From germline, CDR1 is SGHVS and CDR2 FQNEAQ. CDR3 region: CASSLGRAGPYEQYF. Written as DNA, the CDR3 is TGTGCCAGCAGCTTAGGGAGAGCGGGGCCCTACGAGCAGTACTTC.

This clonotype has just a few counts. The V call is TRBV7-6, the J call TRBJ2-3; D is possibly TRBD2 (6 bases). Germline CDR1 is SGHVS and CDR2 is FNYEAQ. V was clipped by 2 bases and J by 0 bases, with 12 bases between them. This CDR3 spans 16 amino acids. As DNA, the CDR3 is TGTGCCAGCAGCTTAACTGGGGGGTTAAGCACAGATACGCAGTATTTT. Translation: CASSLTGGLSTDTQYF. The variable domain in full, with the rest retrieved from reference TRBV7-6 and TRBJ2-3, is GAGVSQSPRYKVTKRGQDVALRCDPISGHVSLYWYRQALGQGPEFLTYFNYEAQQDKSGLPNDRFSAERPEGSISTLTIQRTEQRDSAMYRCASSLTGGLSTDTQYFGPGTRLTVL.

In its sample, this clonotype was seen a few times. The DNA of the CDR3 is TGTGCCAGCAGCGCACTGACAGGGGGCGCGAATCAGCCCCAGCATTTT. Translating gives CASSALTGGANQPQHF. This rearrangement joins TRBV5-5 to TRBJ1-5; 10 bases map to TRBD1. This CDR3 contains 16 residues. Per germline, CDR1 SGHKS and CDR2 YYEKEE (reference sequence). Trimming removed 4 bases from V and 4 bases from J; junction bases left unmatched: 8.

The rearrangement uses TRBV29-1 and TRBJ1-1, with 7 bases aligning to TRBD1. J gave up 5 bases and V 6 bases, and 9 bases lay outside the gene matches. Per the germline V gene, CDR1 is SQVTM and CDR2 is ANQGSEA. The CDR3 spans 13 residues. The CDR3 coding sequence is TGCAGCGTCCAGGGGGGGTTCGGGACTGAAGCTTTCTTT. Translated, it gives CSVQGGFGTEAFF.

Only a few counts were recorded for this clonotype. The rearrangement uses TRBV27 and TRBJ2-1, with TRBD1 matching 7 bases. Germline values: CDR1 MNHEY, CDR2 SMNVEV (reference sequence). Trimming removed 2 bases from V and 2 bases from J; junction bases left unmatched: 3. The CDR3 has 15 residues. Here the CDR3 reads CASSLRQGAYNEQFF. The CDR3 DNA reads TGTGCCAGCAGTTTACGACAGGGAGCCTACAATGAGCAGTTCTTC.

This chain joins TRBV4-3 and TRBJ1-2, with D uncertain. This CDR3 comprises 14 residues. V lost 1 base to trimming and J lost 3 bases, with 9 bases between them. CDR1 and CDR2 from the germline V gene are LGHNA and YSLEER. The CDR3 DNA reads TGCGCCAGCAGCCAAGCCGGCGGGCACTATGGCTACACCTTC. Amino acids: CASSQAGGHYGYTF.

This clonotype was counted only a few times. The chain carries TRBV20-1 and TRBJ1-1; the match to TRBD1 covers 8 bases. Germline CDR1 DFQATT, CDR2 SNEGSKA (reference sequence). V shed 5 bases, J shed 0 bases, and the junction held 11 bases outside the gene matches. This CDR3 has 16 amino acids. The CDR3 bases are TGCAGTGCTCCGGGAATTTACAGGGGGTTGAACACTGAAGCTTTCTTT. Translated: CSAPGIYRGLNTEAFF.

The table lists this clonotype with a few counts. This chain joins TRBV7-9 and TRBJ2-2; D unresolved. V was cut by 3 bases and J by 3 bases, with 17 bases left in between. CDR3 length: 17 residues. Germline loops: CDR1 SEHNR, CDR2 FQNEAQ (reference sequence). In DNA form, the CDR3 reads TGTGCCAGCAGCTTGGGTGACCCAGCCCCTTACACCGGGGAGCTGTTTTTT. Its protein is CASSLGDPAPYTGELFF.

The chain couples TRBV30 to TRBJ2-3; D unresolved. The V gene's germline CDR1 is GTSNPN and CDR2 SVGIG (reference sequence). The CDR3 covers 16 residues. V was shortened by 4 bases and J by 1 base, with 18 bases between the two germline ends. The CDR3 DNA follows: TGTGCCTGGATGGGGATTAGGGCCGTTGGCACAGATACGCAGTATTTT. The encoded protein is CAWMGIRAVGTDTQYF.

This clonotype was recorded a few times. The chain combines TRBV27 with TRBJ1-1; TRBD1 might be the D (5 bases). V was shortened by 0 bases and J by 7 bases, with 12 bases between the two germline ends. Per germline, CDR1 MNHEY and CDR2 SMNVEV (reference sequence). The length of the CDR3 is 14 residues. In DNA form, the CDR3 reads TGTGCCAGCAGTTTATCAAATACAGGACATGAAGCTTTCTTT. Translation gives CASSLSNTGHEAFF.

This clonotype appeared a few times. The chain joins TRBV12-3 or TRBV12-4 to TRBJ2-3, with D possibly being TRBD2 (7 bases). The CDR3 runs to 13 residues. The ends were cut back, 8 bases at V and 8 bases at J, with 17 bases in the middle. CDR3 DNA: TGTGCCAGCCATAGGGGGGGAATGGTTACGCAGTATTTT. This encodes CASHRGGMVTQYF.

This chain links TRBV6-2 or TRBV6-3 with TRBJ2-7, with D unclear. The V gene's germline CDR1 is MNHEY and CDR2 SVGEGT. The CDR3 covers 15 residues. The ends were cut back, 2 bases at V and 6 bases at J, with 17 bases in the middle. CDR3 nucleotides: TGTGCCAGCAGTTACGCAGCGATACGCACCGTCGAGCAGTACTTC. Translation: CASSYAAIRTVEQYF.

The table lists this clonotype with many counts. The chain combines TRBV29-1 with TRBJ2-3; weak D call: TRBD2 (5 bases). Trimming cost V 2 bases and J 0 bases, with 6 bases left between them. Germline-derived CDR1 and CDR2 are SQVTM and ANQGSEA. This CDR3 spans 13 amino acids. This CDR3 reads CSVERGSTDTQYF. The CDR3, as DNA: TGCAGCGTTGAACGCGGGAGCACAGATACGCAGTATTTT.

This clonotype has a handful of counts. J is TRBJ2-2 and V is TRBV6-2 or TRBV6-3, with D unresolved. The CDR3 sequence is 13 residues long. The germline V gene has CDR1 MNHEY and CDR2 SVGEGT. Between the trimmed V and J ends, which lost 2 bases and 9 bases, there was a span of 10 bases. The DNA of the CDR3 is TGTGCCAGCAGTTACGGGCAAAATAGGGAGCTGTTTTTT. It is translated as CASSYGQNRELFF.